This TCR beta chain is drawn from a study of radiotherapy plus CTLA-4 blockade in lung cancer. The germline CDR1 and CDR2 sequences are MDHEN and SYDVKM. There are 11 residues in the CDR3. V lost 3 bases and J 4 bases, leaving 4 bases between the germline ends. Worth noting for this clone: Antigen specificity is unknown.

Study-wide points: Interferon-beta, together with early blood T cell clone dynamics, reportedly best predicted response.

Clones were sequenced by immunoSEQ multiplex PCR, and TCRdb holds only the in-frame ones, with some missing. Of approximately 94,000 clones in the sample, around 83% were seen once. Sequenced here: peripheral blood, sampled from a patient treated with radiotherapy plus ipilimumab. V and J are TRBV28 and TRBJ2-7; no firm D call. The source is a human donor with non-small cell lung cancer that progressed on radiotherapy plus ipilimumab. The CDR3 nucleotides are TGTGCCAGCAGTTTTGAGTACGAGCAGTACTTC. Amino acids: CASSFEYEQYF.